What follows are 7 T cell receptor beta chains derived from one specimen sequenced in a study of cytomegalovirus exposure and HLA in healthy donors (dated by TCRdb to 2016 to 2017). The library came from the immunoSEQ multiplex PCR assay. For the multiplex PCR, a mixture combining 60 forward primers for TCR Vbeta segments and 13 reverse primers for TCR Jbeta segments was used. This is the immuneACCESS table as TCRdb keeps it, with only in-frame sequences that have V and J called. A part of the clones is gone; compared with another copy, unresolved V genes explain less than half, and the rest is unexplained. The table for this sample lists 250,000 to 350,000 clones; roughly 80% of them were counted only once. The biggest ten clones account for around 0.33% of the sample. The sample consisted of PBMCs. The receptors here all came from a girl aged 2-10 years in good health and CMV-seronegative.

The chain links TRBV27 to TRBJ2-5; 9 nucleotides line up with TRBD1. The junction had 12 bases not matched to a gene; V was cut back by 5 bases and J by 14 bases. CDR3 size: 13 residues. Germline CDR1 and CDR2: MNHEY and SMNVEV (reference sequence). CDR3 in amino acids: CASSPRRDRVLYF. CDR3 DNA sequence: TGTGCCAGCAGTCCAAGAAGGGACAGGGTCCTATACTTC.

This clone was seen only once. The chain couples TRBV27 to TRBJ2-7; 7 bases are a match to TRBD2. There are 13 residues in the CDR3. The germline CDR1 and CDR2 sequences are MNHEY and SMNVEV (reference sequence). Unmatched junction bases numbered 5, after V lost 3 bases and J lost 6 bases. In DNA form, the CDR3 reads TGTGCCAGCAGTTTGCATGGGGGGGGCGAGCAGTACTTC. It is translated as CASSLHGGGEQYF.

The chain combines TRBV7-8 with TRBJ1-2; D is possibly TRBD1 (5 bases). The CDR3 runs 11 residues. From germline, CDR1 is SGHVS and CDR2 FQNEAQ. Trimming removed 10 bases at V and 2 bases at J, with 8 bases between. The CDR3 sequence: CATPGNYGYTF. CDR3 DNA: TGTGCCACACCAGGGAACTATGGCTACACCTTC.

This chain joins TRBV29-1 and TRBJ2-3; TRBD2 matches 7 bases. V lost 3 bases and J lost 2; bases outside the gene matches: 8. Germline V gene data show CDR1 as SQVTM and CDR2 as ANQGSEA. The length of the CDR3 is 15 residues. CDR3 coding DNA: TGCAGCGTTGATTTACTAGCGTCTTACACAGATACGCAGTATTTT. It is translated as CSVDLLASYTDTQYF.

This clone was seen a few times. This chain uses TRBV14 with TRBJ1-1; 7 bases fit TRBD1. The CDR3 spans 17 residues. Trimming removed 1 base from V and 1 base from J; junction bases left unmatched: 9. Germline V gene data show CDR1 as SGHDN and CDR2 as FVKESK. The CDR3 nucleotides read TGTGCCAGCAGCCAAGCAGGGGGTCTCTTGAGGAACACTGAAGCTTTCTTT. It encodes CASSQAGGLLRNTEAFF.

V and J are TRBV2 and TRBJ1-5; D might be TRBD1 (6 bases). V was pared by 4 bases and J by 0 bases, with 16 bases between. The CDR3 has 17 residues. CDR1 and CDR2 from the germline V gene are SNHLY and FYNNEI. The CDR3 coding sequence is TGTGCCAGCAGTGGGGGGGGCAGAAGCGTTAGCAATCAGCCCCAGCATTTT. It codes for CASSGGGRSVSNQPQHF. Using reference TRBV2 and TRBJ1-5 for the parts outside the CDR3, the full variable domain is EPEVTQTPSHQVTQMGQEVILRCVPISNHLYFYWYRQILGQKVEFLVSFYNNEISEKSEIFDDQFSVERPDGSNFTLKIRSTKLEDSAMYFCASSGGGRSVSNQPQHFGDGTRLSIL.

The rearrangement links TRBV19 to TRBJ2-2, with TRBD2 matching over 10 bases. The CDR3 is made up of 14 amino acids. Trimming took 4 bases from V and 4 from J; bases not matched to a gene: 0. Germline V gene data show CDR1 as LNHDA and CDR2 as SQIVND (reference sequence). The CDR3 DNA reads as TGTGCCAGTAGTACTAGCGGGGGCACCGGGGAGCTGTTTTTT. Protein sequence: CASSTSGGTGELFF.